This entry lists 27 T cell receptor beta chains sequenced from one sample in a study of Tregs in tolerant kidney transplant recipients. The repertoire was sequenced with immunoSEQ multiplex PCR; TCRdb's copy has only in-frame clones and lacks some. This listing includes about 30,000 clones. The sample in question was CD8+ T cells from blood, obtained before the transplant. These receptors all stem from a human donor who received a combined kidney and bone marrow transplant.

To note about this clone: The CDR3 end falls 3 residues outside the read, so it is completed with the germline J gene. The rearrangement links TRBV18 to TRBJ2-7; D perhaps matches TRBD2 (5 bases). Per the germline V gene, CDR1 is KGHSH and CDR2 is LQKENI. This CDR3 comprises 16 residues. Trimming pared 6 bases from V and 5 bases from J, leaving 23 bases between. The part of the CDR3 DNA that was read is TGTGCCAGCTCGCTAGCTGGGTTGAGGGAAGCCCACGAG. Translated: CASSLAGLREAHE. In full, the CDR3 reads CASSLAGLREAHEQYF.

The CDR3 DNA, read in part, is TGTGCCAGCAGTTACGTACAGGGGGCCGATCAGCCC. Protein product: CASSYVQGADQP. The CDR3 as a whole reads CASSYVQGADQPQHF. The chain has TRBV6-2 or TRBV6-3 and TRBJ1-5, with 9 positions matching TRBD1. The CDR3 extends 3 residues past the end of the read, so its final part is completed from the germline J gene. The germline gives CDR1 MNHEY, CDR2 SVGEGT. This CDR3 is 15 amino acids long. V shed 2 bases and J 5 bases; nucleotides not matched to a gene: 4.

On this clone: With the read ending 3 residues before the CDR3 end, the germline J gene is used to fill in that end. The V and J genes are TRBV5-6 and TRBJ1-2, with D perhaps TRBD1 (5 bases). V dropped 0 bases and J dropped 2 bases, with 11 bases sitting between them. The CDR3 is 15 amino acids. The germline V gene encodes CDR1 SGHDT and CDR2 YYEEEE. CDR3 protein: CASSLVRGGNYGYTF. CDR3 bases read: TGTGCCAGCAGCTTGGTAAGGGGAGGAAACTATGGC.

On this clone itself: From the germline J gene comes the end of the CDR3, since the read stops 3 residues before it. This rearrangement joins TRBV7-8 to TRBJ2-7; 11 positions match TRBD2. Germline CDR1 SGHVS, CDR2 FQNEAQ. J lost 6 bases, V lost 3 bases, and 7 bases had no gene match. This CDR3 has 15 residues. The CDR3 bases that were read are TGTGCCAGCAGCTTGGTACTAGCGGGAGTTGCCGAG. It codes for CASSLVLAGVAE. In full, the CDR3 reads CASSLVLAGVAEQYF.

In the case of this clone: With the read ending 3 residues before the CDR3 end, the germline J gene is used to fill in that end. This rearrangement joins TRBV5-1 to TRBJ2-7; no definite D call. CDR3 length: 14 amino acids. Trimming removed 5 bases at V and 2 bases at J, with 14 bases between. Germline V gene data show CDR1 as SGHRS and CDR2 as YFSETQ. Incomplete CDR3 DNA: TGCGCCAGCAGAGTGGGCCGGTTAACCTACGAG. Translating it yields CASRVGRLTYE. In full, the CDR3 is CASRVGRLTYEQYF. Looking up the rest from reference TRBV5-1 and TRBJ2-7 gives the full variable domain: KAGVTQTPRYLIKTRGQQVTLSCSPISGHRSVSWYQQTPGQGLQFLFEYFSETQRNKGNFPGRFSGRQFSNSRSEMNVSTLELGDSALYLCASRVGRLTYEQYFGPGTRLTVT.

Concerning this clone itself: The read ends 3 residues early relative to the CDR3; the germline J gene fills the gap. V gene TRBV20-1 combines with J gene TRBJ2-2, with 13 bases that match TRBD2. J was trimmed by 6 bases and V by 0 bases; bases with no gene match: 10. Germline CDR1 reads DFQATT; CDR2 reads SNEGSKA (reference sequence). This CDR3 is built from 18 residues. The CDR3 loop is CSARDRGLAGRAAGELFF. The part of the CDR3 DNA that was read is TGCAGTGCTAGAGATCGGGGACTAGCGGGGAGGGCGGCCGGGGAG.

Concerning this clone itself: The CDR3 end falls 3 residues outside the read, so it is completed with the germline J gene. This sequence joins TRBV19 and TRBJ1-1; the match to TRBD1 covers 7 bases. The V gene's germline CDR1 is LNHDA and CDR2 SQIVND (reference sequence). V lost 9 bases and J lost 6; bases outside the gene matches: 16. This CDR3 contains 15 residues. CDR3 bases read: TGTGCCAGCATGACCCCTTACAGGGGAGGCCCTGAA. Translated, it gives CASMTPYRGGPE. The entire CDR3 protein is CASMTPYRGGPEAFF. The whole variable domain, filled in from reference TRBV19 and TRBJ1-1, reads DGGITQSPKYLFRKEGQNVTLSCEQNLNHDAMYWYRQDPGQGLRLIYYSQIVNDFQKGDIAEGYSVSREKKESFPLTVTSAQKNPTAFYLCASMTPYRGGPEAFFGQGTRLTVV.

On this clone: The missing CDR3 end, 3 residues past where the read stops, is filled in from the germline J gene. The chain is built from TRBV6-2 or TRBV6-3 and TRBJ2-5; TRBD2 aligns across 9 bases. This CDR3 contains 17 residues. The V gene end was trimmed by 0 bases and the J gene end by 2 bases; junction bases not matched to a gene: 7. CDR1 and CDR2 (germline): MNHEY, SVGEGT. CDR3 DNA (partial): TGTGCCAGCAGTTACTCGTTCACTAGCGGGTATCAAGAGACC. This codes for CASSYSFTSGYQET. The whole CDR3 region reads CASSYSFTSGYQETQYF.

The DNA read from the CDR3 is TGTGCCAGCAGCTTTGGTAGCGGGAATTACAATGAG. It is translated as CASSFGSGNYNE. The CDR3 in its entirety is CASSFGSGNYNEQFF. The chain has TRBV7-9 and TRBJ2-1, with 8 bases fitting TRBD2. The observed sequence ends 3 residues before the CDR3 terminus, with the missing tail filled in from the germline J gene. Per the germline V gene, CDR1 is SEHNR and CDR2 is FQNEAQ (reference sequence). The CDR3 totals 15 residues. After removal of 3 bases from V and 4 bases from J, the junction contained 5 bases not matched to a gene.

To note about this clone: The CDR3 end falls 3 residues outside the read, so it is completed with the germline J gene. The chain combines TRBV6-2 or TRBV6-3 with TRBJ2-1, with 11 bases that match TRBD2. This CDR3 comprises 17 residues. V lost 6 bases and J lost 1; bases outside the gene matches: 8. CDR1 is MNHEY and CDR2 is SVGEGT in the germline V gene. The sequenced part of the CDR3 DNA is TGTGCCAGCAGGGGACTAGCGGTTGAGATTTCCTACAATGAG. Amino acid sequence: CASRGLAVEISYNE. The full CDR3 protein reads CASRGLAVEISYNEQFF.

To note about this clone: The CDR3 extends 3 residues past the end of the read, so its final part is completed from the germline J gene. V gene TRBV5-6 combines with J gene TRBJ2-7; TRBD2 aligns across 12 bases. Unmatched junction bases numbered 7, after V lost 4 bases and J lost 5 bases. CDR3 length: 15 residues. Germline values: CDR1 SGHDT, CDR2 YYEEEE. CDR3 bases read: TGTGCCAGCAGCCATCGGACTAGCGGGAACGACGAG. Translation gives CASSHRTSGNDE. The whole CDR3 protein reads CASSHRTSGNDEQYF.

The CDR3 bases that were read are TGTGCCAGCAGTGAAGTTTCTAGCGGGAACTACAATGAG. Amino acid sequence: CASSEVSSGNYNE. The CDR3 reads in full as CASSEVSSGNYNEQFF. The chain combines TRBV6-1 with TRBJ2-1; 9 bases are shared with TRBD2. The read terminates 3 residues ahead of where the CDR3 ends, so the germline J gene completes it. The CDR3 covers 16 residues. Germline V gene lookup returns CDR1 MNHNS and CDR2 SASEGT. The J segment lost 3 bases and the V segment lost 1 base, leaving 4 bases of the junction unmatched.

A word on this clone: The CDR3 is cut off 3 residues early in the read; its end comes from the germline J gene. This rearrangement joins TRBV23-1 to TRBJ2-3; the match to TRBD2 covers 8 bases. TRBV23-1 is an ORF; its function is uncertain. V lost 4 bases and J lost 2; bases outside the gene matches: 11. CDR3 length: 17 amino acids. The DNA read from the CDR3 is TGCGCCAGCAGTCCCCCCGGGGTAGCGGGAACCACAGATACG. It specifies CASSPPGVAGTTDT. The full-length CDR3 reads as CASSPPGVAGTTDTQYF.

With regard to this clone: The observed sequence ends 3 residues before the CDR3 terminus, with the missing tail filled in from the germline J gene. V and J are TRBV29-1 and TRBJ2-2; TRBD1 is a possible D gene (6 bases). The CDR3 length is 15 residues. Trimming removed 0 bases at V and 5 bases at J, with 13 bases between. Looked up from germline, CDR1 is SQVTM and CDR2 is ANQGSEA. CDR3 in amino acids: CSVEDQGSGTGELFF. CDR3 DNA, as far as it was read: TGCAGCGTTGAAGATCAGGGGTCTGGGACCGGGGAG.

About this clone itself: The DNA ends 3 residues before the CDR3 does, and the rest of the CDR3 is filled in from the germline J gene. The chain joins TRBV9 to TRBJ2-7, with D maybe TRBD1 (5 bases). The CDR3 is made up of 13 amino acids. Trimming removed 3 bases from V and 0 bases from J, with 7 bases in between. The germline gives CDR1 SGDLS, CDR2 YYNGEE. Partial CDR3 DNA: TGTGCCAGCAGCGCAGACAGCTCCTACGAG. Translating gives CASSADSSYE. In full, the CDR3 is CASSADSSYEQYF.

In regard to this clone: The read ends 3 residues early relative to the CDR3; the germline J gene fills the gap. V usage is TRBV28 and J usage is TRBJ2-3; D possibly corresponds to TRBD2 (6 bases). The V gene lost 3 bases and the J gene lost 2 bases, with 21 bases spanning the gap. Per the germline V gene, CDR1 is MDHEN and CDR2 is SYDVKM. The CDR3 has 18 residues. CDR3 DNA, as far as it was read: TGTGCCAGCAGTTTGGGTACCGCAGGACTACCCTACACAGATACG. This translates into CASSLGTAGLPYTDT. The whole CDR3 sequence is CASSLGTAGLPYTDTQYF.

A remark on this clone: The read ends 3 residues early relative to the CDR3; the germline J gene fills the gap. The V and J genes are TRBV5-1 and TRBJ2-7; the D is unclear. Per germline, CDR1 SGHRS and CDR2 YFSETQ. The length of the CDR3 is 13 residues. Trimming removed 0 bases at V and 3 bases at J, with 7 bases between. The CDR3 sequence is CASSLENNYEQYF. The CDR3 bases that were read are TGCGCCAGCAGCTTGGAAAACAACTACGAG.

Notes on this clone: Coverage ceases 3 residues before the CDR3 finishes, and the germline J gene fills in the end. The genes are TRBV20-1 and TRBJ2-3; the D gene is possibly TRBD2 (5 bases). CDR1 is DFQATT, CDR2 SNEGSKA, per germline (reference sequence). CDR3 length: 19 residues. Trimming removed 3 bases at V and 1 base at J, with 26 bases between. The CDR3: CSASWFADLQEGRTDTQYF. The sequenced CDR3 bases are TGCAGTGCTAGTTGGTTTGCGGACTTACAAGAGGGTCGCACAGATACG.

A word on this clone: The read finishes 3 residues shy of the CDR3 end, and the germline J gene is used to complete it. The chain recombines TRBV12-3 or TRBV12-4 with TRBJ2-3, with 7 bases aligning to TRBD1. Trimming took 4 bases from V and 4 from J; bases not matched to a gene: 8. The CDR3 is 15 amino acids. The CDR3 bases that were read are TGTGCCAGCAGTTCTCGGGACAGCTTCCCAGATACG. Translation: CASSSRDSFPDT. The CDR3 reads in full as CASSSRDSFPDTQYF.

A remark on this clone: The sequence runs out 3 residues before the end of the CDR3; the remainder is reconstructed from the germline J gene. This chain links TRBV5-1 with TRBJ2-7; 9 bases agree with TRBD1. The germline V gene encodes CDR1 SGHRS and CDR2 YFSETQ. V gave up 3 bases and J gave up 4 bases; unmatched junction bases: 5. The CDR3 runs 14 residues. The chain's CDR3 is CASSSGQGAYEQYF. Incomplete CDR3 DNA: TGCGCCAGCAGCTCGGGACAGGGCGCTTACGAG.

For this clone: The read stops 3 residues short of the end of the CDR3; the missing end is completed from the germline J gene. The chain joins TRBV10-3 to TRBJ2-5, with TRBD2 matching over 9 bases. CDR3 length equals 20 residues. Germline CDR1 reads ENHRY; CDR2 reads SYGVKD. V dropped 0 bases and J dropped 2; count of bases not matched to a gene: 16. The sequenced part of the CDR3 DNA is TGTGCCATCAGTGAGTCCGTAGCGGGAGCTAGCTCCTTTTTTCAAGAGACC. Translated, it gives CAISESVAGASSFFQET. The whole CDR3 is CAISESVAGASSFFQETQYF.

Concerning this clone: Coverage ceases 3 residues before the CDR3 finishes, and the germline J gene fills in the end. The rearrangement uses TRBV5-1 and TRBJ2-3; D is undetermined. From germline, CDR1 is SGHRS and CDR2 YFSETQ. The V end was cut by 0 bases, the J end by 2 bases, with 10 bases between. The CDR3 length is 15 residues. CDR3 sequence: CASSLAEYDTDTQYF. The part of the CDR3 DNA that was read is TGCGCCAGCAGCTTGGCAGAATACGACACAGATACG.

The sequenced CDR3 bases are TGTGCCAGCAGTTCATTAGCGGGAGCCTTCTACGAG. As protein: CASSSLAGAFYE. The entire CDR3 reads CASSSLAGAFYEQYF. This sequence joins TRBV6-2 or TRBV6-3 and TRBJ2-7, with TRBD2 matching 9 bases. The CDR3 end lies 3 residues beyond the end of the read and is filled in from the germline J gene. CDR3 length: 15 amino acids. With 4 bases clipped from V and 3 bases from J, the junction kept 7 bases outside the gene matches. Looked up from germline, CDR1 is MNHEY and CDR2 is SVGEGT.

CDR3 protein: CATRTGVTYGYTF. The sequenced CDR3 bases are TGTGCCACCAGGACAGGGGTGACTTATGGC. The chain links TRBV6-2 or TRBV6-3 to TRBJ1-2; 9 bases map to TRBD1. The sequence runs out 3 residues before the end of the CDR3; the remainder is reconstructed from the germline J gene. The CDR3 contains 13 residues. Germline V gene data show CDR1 as MNHEY and CDR2 as SVGEGT. Trimming cost V 10 bases and J 5 bases; bases outside gene matches: 8.

The CDR3 bases that were read are TGTGCCTGGAGTGTAACGGGACTAGCGTTTAGCTCCTACAATGAG. Amino acid sequence: CAWSVTGLAFSSYNE. The full CDR3 is CAWSVTGLAFSSYNEQFF. This chain links TRBV30 with TRBJ2-1, with 10 bases fitting TRBD2. The CDR3 is cut off 3 residues early in the read; its end comes from the germline J gene. This CDR3 is built from 18 residues. Per the germline V gene, CDR1 is GTSNPN and CDR2 is SVGIG (reference sequence). The trim removed 0 bases at V and 0 bases at J, leaving 8 bases unmatched.

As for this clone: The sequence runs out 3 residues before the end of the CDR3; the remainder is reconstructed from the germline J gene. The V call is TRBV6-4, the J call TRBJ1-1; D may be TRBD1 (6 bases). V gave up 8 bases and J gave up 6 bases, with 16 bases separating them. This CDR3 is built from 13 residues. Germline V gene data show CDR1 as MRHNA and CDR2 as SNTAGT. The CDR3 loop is CASPGRGKAEAFF. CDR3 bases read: TGTGCCAGCCCAGGAAGGGGGAAAGCTGAA.

The CDR3 loop reads CASGVPGLAVHNEQFF. The CDR3 DNA, read in part, is TGTGCCAGTGGCGTACCGGGACTAGCGGTCCACAATGAG. This chain joins TRBV19 and TRBJ2-1; 11 nucleotides agree with TRBD2. The sequenced fragment ends 3 residues before the CDR3 boundary, so the rest is inferred from the germline J gene. The ends lost 8 bases at V and 5 bases at J; junction bases unmatched: 11. The CDR3 has 16 residues. The germline V gene encodes CDR1 LNHDA and CDR2 SQIVND (reference sequence).